A selection of T cell receptor beta chains follows, all from one sample in a study of blood T cells in healthy people across ages. TCRdb re-derived calls from the 5' RACE reads in MiXCR, one entry per CDR3 protein. The repertoire holds roughly 1.7 million distinct CDR3 sequences, with roughly 32% as singletons. Source material: blood. These receptors originate from a woman in her 30s in good health. Each CDR3 is given with its conserved first and last residue. The D gene is left open where the match is weak. Some rows have no size entry. The others give once, few or many, or a class for an expanded clone.

J gene,D gene,clone size,V gene,CDR3 protein,CDR3 DNA
TRBJ2-5,.,once,TRBV11-2,CASSLAAEIGETQYF,TGTGCCAGCAGCTTAGCGGCGGAGATCGGAGAGACCCAGTACTTC
TRBJ2-2,.,.,TRBV28,CAGGNPNTGELFF,TGTGCCGGCGGGAATCCGAACACCGGGGAGCTGTTTTTT
TRBJ2-3,.,few,TRBV20-1,CSARRGQLRTDTQYF,TGCAGTGCTAGAAGGGGACAATTACGCACAGATACGCAGTATTTT
TRBJ2-1,TRBD2,.,TRBV20-1,CSAPSGTSGSGEQFF,TGCAGTGCCCCGAGCGGGACTAGCGGGAGCGGTGAGCAGTTCTTC
TRBJ1-2,.,.,TRBV6-2/TRBV6-3,CASSYSPAVSGGYTF,TGTGCCAGCAGTTACTCGCCTGCAGTGAGTGGCGGCTACACCTTC
TRBJ1-4,.,.,TRBV5-1,CASSPADRGDEKLFF,TGCGCCAGCAGCCCGGCCGATAGGGGGGATGAAAAACTGTTTTTT
TRBJ2-1,.,.,TRBV10-3,CVISEGSSNEQFF,TGTGTCATCAGTGAGGGGAGTTCGAATGAGCAGTTCTTC
TRBJ1-6,.,.,TRBV5-1,CASSLGPDSDNSPLHF,TGCGCCAGCAGCTTGGGGCCGGACAGCGATAATTCACCCCTCCACTTT
TRBJ2-4,.,.,TRBV5-1,CASSLGTEGVDIQYF,TGCGCCAGCAGCCTCGGTACGGAAGGAGTAGACATTCAGTACTTC
TRBJ2-2,.,.,TRBV12-3/TRBV12-4,CASSSPGFNTGELFF,TGTGCCAGCAGTTCCCCAGGGTTTAACACCGGGGAGCTGTTTTTT
TRBJ2-5,.,few,TRBV25-1,CASSPPGLLQETQYF,TGTGCCAGCAGTCCCCCAGGGTTACTCCAAGAGACCCAGTACTTC
TRBJ2-2,.,.,TRBV7-3,CASSTSDTGELFF,TGTGCCAGCAGCACGTCGGACACCGGGGAGCTGTTTTTT
TRBJ2-7,.,many,TRBV4-1,CASSQDSGMDEQYF,TGCGCCAGCAGCCAAGATTCCGGGATGGACGAGCAGTACTTC
TRBJ2-5,.,.,TRBV15,CATSRGVRSPETQYF,TGTGCCACCAGCAGAGGTGTGAGGAGCCCAGAGACCCAGTACTTC
TRBJ1-1,TRBD1,.,TRBV5-4,CASSPRQGAMRVDTEAFF,TGTGCCAGCAGCCCCAGACAGGGGGCAATGAGAGTGGACACTGAAGCTTTCTTT
TRBJ2-1,TRBD1,.,TRBV6-1,CASKDRQSYNEQFF,TGTGCCAGCAAGGACAGGCAGTCCTACAATGAGCAGTTCTTC
TRBJ2-4,.,.,TRBV24-1,CATSERGSAKNIQYF,TGTGCCACCAGTGAGCGGGGATCAGCCAAAAACATTCAGTACTTC
TRBJ2-7,.,few,TRBV20-1,CSVSASFSYEQYF,TGCAGTGTTAGCGCCTCATTCTCCTACGAGCAGTACTTC
TRBJ1-2,.,.,TRBV5-5,CASSLGGQILYYGYTF,TGTGCCAGCAGCTTGGGCGGACAGATCCTCTACTATGGCTACACCTTC
TRBJ2-7,.,.,TRBV9,CASSAGGTVFNYEQYF,TGTGCCAGCAGCGCAGGTGGGACTGTATTTAACTACGAGCAGTACTTC
TRBJ1-2,.,few,TRBV9,CASRGSGWGAIGYGYTF,TGTGCCAGCAGGGGTAGTGGGTGGGGGGCGATCGGCTATGGCTACACCTTC
TRBJ2-7,.,few,TRBV5-1,CASSANSGVATYEQYF,TGCGCCAGCAGCGCAAACAGTGGGGTAGCAACCTACGAGCAGTACTTC
TRBJ1-1,.,.,TRBV9,CASSPQQSEAFF,TGTGCCAGCAGCCCCCAACAGTCCGAAGCTTTCTTT
TRBJ2-5,.,few,TRBV12-3/TRBV12-4,CASSSTGDRETQYF,TGTGCCAGCTCCTCAACAGGCGACCGAGAGACCCAGTACTTC
TRBJ2-4,.,many,TRBV27,CASSLSGVAKNIQYF,TGTGCCAGCAGTTTATCGGGGGTCGCCAAAAACATTCAGTACTTC
TRBJ2-7,.,.,TRBV12-3/TRBV12-4,CASSTPTAEMRYF,TGTGCCAGCAGTACTCCCACTGCTGAGATGAGGTACTTC
TRBJ2-7,.,many,TRBV9,CASSVGLGYEQYF,TGTGCCAGCAGCGTAGGTCTAGGCTACGAGCAGTACTTC
TRBJ2-1,.,.,TRBV19,CATDLAGEQFF,TGTGCCACAGACCTAGCTGGTGAGCAGTTCTTC
TRBJ1-1,.,.,TRBV3-1,CASNQEGGSTEAFF,TGTGCCAGCAACCAAGAGGGGGGCAGCACTGAAGCTTTCTTT
TRBJ2-3,TRBD2,few,TRBV27,CASSSLGASGRVMLSTDTQYF,TGTGCCAGCAGTTCCCTAGGCGCTAGCGGGAGGGTGATGCTAAGCACAGATACGCAGTATTTT
TRBJ2-5,TRBD2,.,TRBV7-9,CASSLLAGGPVGQETQYF,TGTGCCAGCAGCTTACTAGCGGGGGGGCCAGTTGGCCAAGAGACCCAGTACTTC
TRBJ2-7,TRBD2,.,TRBV5-1,CASSQGGLAGVNEQYF,TGCGCCAGCAGCCAAGGGGGACTAGCGGGAGTGAACGAGCAGTACTTC
TRBJ2-1,.,.,TRBV7-2,CASSDRLVAGNEQFF,TGTGCCAGCAGCGACCGACTAGTAGCCGGGAATGAGCAGTTCTTC
TRBJ2-2,TRBD2,few,TRBV5-1,CASSASGTSGSEELFF,TGCGCCAGCAGCGCGTCCGGGACTAGCGGGAGTGAGGAGCTGTTTTTT
TRBJ2-1,.,few,TRBV20-1,CSASEVYNEQFF,TGCAGTGCTAGCGAGGTCTACAATGAGCAGTTCTTC
TRBJ2-7,.,few,TRBV20-1,CSARGESYEQYF,TGCAGTGCTAGAGGGGAGTCCTACGAGCAGTACTTC
TRBJ2-1,.,.,TRBV3-1,CASSQAGLADNNEQFF,TGTGCCAGCAGCCAAGCGGGGCTAGCTGACAACAATGAGCAGTTCTTC
TRBJ2-5,.,many,TRBV29-1,CSVVARETQYF,TGCAGCGTTGTGGCACGTGAGACCCAGTACTTC
TRBJ2-7,.,.,TRBV20-1,CSARGAAAYEQYF,TGCAGTGCTAGAGGGGCAGCGGCCTACGAGCAGTACTTC
TRBJ2-5,TRBD1,many,TRBV9,CASSTLDRAYGETQYF,TGTGCCAGCAGCACCCTGGACAGGGCATACGGGGAGACCCAGTACTTC
TRBJ2-7,.,.,TRBV20-1,CSATSDRERSTYEQYF,TGCAGTGCCACTAGTGACCGGGAGAGATCAACCTACGAGCAGTACTTC
TRBJ1-2,.,few,TRBV20-1,CSARSPPSYGYTF,TGCAGTGCTAGATCCCCCCCCTCATATGGCTACACCTTC
TRBJ2-2,.,.,TRBV20-1,CSARRTGELFF,TGCAGTGCTAGGAGGACGGGGGAGCTGTTTTTT
TRBJ2-1,.,.,TRBV11-2,CASSSSDVPNEQFF,TGTGCCAGCAGCTCCTCGGACGTACCCAATGAGCAGTTCTTC
TRBJ1-1,.,.,TRBV5-1,CASSLQGGFGTEAFF,TGCGCCAGCAGCTTACAGGGAGGGTTCGGCACTGAAGCTTTCTTT
TRBJ1-5,.,.,TRBV10-3,CAISESIGKRGGQPQHF,TGTGCCATCAGTGAGTCGATCGGGAAACGGGGAGGGCAGCCCCAGCATTTT
TRBJ1-5,.,.,TRBV20-1,CSARVGHFNQPQHF,TGCAGTGCTAGAGTAGGGCATTTCAATCAGCCCCAGCATTTT
TRBJ1-2,.,few,TRBV27,CASSLSGLPVYGYTF,TGTGCCAGCAGTTTAAGTGGGCTCCCTGTCTATGGCTACACCTTC
TRBJ2-7,.,.,TRBV30,CAWDRPTGVEQYF,TGTGCCTGGGACCGCCCCACGGGGGTCGAGCAGTACTTC
TRBJ1-4,.,.,TRBV12-3/TRBV12-4,CASSYTGSEKLFF,TGTGCCAGCAGTTACACAGGGAGCGAAAAACTGTTTTTT
TRBJ1-2,.,.,TRBV5-1,CASSYSLANYGYTF,TGCGCCAGCAGCTACAGCTTAGCTAACTATGGCTACACCTTC
TRBJ2-1,.,few,TRBV3-1,CASSQGHSMNNEQFF,TGTGCCAGCAGCCAAGGTCACTCGATGAACAATGAGCAGTTCTTC
TRBJ2-2,.,.,TRBV7-9,CASSPQVGRAGELFF,TGTGCCAGCAGCCCGCAGGTTGGCAGGGCCGGGGAGCTGTTTTTT